Below, 32 T cell receptor beta chains from the same sample are listed, as sequenced in a study of T cell responses to AZD1222 COVID-19 vaccine. Sequencing used immunoSEQ multiplex PCR; TCRdb keeps in-frame clones, though not all of them. Of some 130,000 clones in the sample, about four fifths were seen once. The material sequenced was peripheral blood, taken on day 0 of AZD1222 vaccination. The receptors come from an adult in good health.

The gene calls are TRBV2 and TRBJ1-5; D is undetermined. The CDR3 has 13 amino acids. V lost 4 bases, J lost 4 bases, and 8 bases lay in between. Per germline, CDR1 SNHLY and CDR2 FYNNEI. The CDR3: CASSGTGNQPQHF. The DNA for the CDR3 is TGTGCCAGCAGTGGGACGGGGAATCAGCCCCAGCATTTT.

The chain carries TRBV9 and TRBJ2-3, with 9 bases matching TRBD2. CDR1 and CDR2 from the germline V gene are SGDLS and YYNGEE. J gave up 2 bases and V 4 bases, and 11 bases lay outside the gene matches. The CDR3 sequence is 17 residues long. The CDR3 loop is CASSILSGGAITDTQYF. The CDR3 DNA reads as TGTGCCAGCAGCATCCTTAGCGGGGGCGCGATCACAGATACGCAGTATTTT.

A note on this clone: Distinct nucleotide sequences in the sample also encode this CDR3. This rearrangement joins TRBV5-1 to TRBJ1-1, with a weak D call TRBD1 (6 bases). V was trimmed by 1 base and J by 0 bases, leaving 7 bases between them. The CDR3 spans 14 residues. CDR1 and CDR2 (germline): SGHRS, YFSETQ. DNA for the CDR3: TGCGCCAGCAGCTTGCAGGGGATGAACACTGAAGCTTTCTTT. It codes for CASSLQGMNTEAFF. The variable domain in full, completed from reference TRBV5-1 and TRBJ1-1, reads KAGVTQTPRYLIKTRGQQVTLSCSPISGHRSVSWYQQTPGQGLQFLFEYFSETQRNKGNFPGRFSGRQFSNSRSEMNVSTLELGDSALYLCASSLQGMNTEAFFGQGTRLTVV.

The CDR3: CASIGTGGGRPFF. The CDR3 DNA reads as TGTGCCAGCATTGGGACAGGGGGTGGCCGGCCGTTCTTT. This sequence joins TRBV6-5 and TRBJ1-1; 11 bases agree with TRBD1. The V gene end was trimmed by 7 bases and the J gene end by 14 bases; junction bases not matched to a gene: 12. This CDR3 is 13 amino acids long. Germline CDR1 MNHEY, CDR2 SVGAGI.

The J gene is TRBJ2-3, the V gene TRBV11-2, with 7 bases identical to TRBD2. V shed 5 bases, J shed 5 bases, and the junction held 1 base outside the gene matches. This CDR3 is 12 amino acids long. Per germline, CDR1 SGHAT and CDR2 FQNNGV. CDR3 sequence: CASSPSGDTQYF. The CDR3, as DNA: TGTGCCAGCAGCCCTAGCGGAGATACGCAGTATTTT.

This chain links TRBV18 with TRBJ2-3; D is ambiguous. Germline V gene lookup returns CDR1 KGHSH and CDR2 LQKENI. CDR3 size: 13 residues. With 2 bases removed from V and 2 bases from J, the gap between germline ends came to 5 bases. DNA for the CDR3: TGTGCCAGCTCACCATTGGACACAGATACGCAGTATTTT. It translates to CASSPLDTDTQYF.

This chain links TRBV5-4 with TRBJ2-7; 12 bases are shared with TRBD2. The CDR3 extends over 15 amino acids. The germline gives CDR1 SGHNT, CDR2 YYREEE (reference sequence). V lost 4 bases to trimming and J lost 3 bases; unmatched junction nucleotides: 5. The CDR3 spells CASSPGLAGLYEQYF. The CDR3 DNA is TGTGCCAGCAGCCCGGGACTAGCGGGCCTCTACGAGCAGTACTTC.

The chain has TRBV7-3 and TRBJ1-3, with 8 bases aligning to TRBD1. This CDR3 spans 13 amino acids. The germline V gene encodes CDR1 SGHTA and CDR2 FQGTGA. V gave up 5 bases and J gave up 4 bases; unmatched junction bases: 1. The CDR3 DNA reads TGTGCCAGCAGCCGGACAGGGGGAAACACCATATATTTT. Encoded protein: CASSRTGGNTIYF.

The chain is built from TRBV5-1 and TRBJ2-7; the D gene is possibly TRBD2 (6 bases). Germline V CDR1 and CDR2: SGHRS, YFSETQ. The ends were cut back, 5 bases at V and 6 bases at J, with 18 bases in the middle. The CDR3 spans 14 residues. CDR3 in DNA: TGCGCCAGCAGTGAGGGCGCCGGGGGAGGCGAGCAGTACTTC. Translated, it gives CASSEGAGGGEQYF.

This clone has a handful of counts. Other DNA sequences within the sample encode an identical CDR3. The genes are TRBV3-1 (or the pseudogene TRBV3-2) and TRBJ1-5; D not certain. Germline CDR1 and CDR2: LGHDT and YNNKEL (reference sequence). This CDR3 region has 13 residues. The V gene lost 1 base and the J gene lost 2 bases, with 3 bases spanning the gap. CDR3 nucleotides: TGTGCCAGCAGCCAAGGGGGCAATCAGCCCCAGCATTTT. This codes for CASSQGGNQPQHF.

The rearrangement uses TRBV6-5 and TRBJ2-6, with D perhaps matching TRBD2 (6 bases). V lost 2 bases and J 4 bases, leaving 12 bases between the germline ends. Germline CDR1 reads MNHEY; CDR2 reads SVGAGI. The CDR3 contains 16 residues. CDR3 sequence: CASSYGGSWGANVLTF. The CDR3, as DNA: TGTGCCAGCAGTTACGGGGGGAGCTGGGGGGCCAACGTCCTGACTTTC.

The chain has TRBV2 and TRBJ1-1; 11 nucleotides line up with TRBD1. CDR1 and CDR2 from the germline V gene are SNHLY and FYNNEI. The CDR3 is 14 amino acids. V was pared by 7 bases and J by 6 bases, with 7 bases of the junction left unmatched. As DNA, the CDR3 is TGTGCCAGCACTTCGGACAGGGGGCAACCTGAAGCTTTCTTT. Translation gives CASTSDRGQPEAFF.

This clone was detected only a few times. V usage is TRBV28 and J usage is TRBJ1-1, with D possibly matching TRBD1 (5 bases). Germline V gives CDR1 MDHEN, CDR2 SYDVKM. The V and J ends lost 2 bases and 11 bases respectively, with 9 bases between them. The CDR3 length is 11 residues. CDR3 coding DNA: TGTGCCAGCAGTTTAGAGGGGAGCGCTTTCTTT. Translating it yields CASSLEGSAFF.

CDR3 protein: CASAPAGNQPQHF. The CDR3 DNA reads TGTGCTAGTGCTCCCGCGGGGAATCAGCCCCAGCATTTT. The chain joins TRBV12-5 to TRBJ1-5; no reliable D call. Germline lookup yields CDR1 LGHNT and CDR2 FRNRAP. This CDR3 region has 13 residues. V lost 7 bases and J 4 bases, leaving 11 bases between the germline ends.

The V gene is TRBV4-1, the J gene TRBJ2-5; D might be TRBD2 (6 bases). Deletions cut 1 base from V and 7 bases from J, with 16 bases between. Germline V lookup: CDR1 MGHRA, CDR2 YSYEKL. This CDR3 comprises 15 residues. The CDR3 region has the DNA TGCGCCAGCAGCCAAGGAACTAGCTCGTCGTGGACCCAGTACTTC. Encoded protein: CASSQGTSSSWTQYF.

The chain couples TRBV7-9 to TRBJ1-1; no clear D gene. This CDR3 is built from 13 residues. Trimming took 1 base from V and 3 from J, leaving 6 bases between them. CDR1 is SEHNR, CDR2 FQNEAQ, per germline (reference sequence). The CDR3 sequence is CASSLGSDTEAFF. The CDR3 coding sequence is TGTGCCAGCAGCTTAGGCTCGGACACTGAAGCTTTCTTT. The whole variable domain, filled in from reference TRBV7-9 and TRBJ1-1, reads DTGVSQNPRHKITKRGQNVTFRCDPISEHNRLYWYRQTLGQGPEFLTYFQNEAQLEKSRLLSDRFSAERPKGSFSTLEIQRTEQGDSAMYLCASSLGSDTEAFFGQGTRLTVV.

The CDR3 coding sequence is TGTGCCAGCAGTCTCCCCAGGGGGCGAGGAAACACCATATATTTT. This codes for CASSLPRGRGNTIYF. This chain uses TRBV7-8 with TRBJ1-3, with 8 bases that match TRBD1. CDR1 and CDR2 (germline): SGHVS, FQNEAQ. The CDR3 is 15 amino acids. V lost 6 bases, J lost 4 bases, and 8 bases stayed unmatched.

This clone showed up just once. This chain uses TRBV30 with TRBJ1-6, with no clear D. The V end lost 4 bases, the J end lost 3 bases, and 10 bases lay between the germline ends. Germline V CDR1 and CDR2: GTSNPN, SVGIG (reference sequence). This CDR3 has 14 amino acids. This CDR3 is CAWTRTVYNSPLHF. CDR3 bases: TGTGCCTGGACCCGTACAGTCTATAATTCACCCCTCCACTTT. The full variable domain, with the rest looked up from reference TRBV30 and TRBJ1-6, is SQTIHQWPATLVQPVGSPLSLECTVEGTSNPNLYWYRQAAGRGLQLLFYSVGIGQISSEVPQNLSASRPQDRQFILSSKKLLLSDSGFYLCAWTRTVYNSPLHFGNGTRLTVT.

This clone was detected a few times. The chain employs TRBV4-1 and TRBJ1-4, with TRBD1 as a possible D gene (6 bases). From germline, CDR1 is MGHRA and CDR2 YSYEKL. Trimming pared 4 bases from V and 4 bases from J, leaving 19 bases between. There are 17 residues in the CDR3. The CDR3 sequence is CASSPVRRGQHNEKLFF. The CDR3 coding sequence is TGCGCCAGCAGCCCAGTGAGAAGAGGACAGCATAATGAAAAACTGTTTTTT.

The chain carries TRBV5-5 and TRBJ2-7; D remains ambiguous. Trimming stripped 7 bases from V and 0 bases from J, with 14 bases between. CDR1 and CDR2 from the germline V gene are SGHKS and YYEKEE (reference sequence). CDR3 length: 14 residues. The CDR3 loop reads CASQTHLGSYEQYF. The DNA for the CDR3 is TGTGCCAGCCAGACACACCTAGGCTCCTACGAGCAGTACTTC.

In DNA, the CDR3 is TGTGCCAGCAGCTCCCTGGGTAGGGGTGAAGCTTTCTTT. Residues: CASSSLGRGEAFF. The chain employs TRBV9 and TRBJ1-1, with D possibly being TRBD1 (5 bases). Germline V gene sequence: CDR1 SGDLS, CDR2 YYNGEE. The CDR3 runs to 13 residues. V was trimmed by 4 bases and J by 7 bases, leaving 14 bases between them.

A note on this clone: This same CDR3 is encoded by further DNA sequences in the sample. This chain joins TRBV3-1 (or the pseudogene TRBV3-2) and TRBJ1-1; possibly TRBD1 for D (6 bases). V was clipped by 6 bases and J by 4 bases, with 12 bases between them. This CDR3 has 13 residues. Per germline, CDR1 LGHDT and CDR2 YNNKEL (reference sequence). The CDR3 loop is CASSPLGGTEAFF. Here the CDR3 DNA reads TGTGCCAGCAGTCCACTAGGGGGCACTGAAGCTTTCTTT.

The V gene is TRBV7-3, the J gene TRBJ2-5; maybe TRBD1 (6 bases). The V and J ends lost 4 bases and 4 bases respectively, with 13 bases between them. The germline V gene has CDR1 SGHTA and CDR2 FQGTGA. This CDR3 is 14 amino acids long. The CDR3 coding sequence is TGTGCCAGCAGCTCCGAGGGGGTTGGAGAGACCCAGTACTTC. Its translation: CASSSEGVGETQYF.

Of note for this clone: The identical CDR3 is also encoded by other nucleotide sequences in the sample. The J gene is TRBJ1-1, the V gene TRBV19; maybe TRBD1 (5 bases). Trimming removed 2 bases from V and 5 bases from J, with 9 bases in between. The CDR3 extends over 13 amino acids. Germline CDR1 and CDR2: LNHDA and SQIVND (reference sequence). The CDR3: CASSIKGDTEAFF. Here the CDR3 DNA reads TGTGCCAGTAGTATAAAAGGGGATACTGAAGCTTTCTTT.

The chain employs TRBV5-1 and TRBJ1-6; perhaps TRBD1 as D (5 bases). The ends were cut back, 3 bases at V and 6 bases at J, with 13 bases in the middle. This CDR3 is built from 15 residues. In germline, CDR1 is SGHRS, CDR2 YFSETQ. For the CDR3, the DNA is TGCGCCAGCAGCTCGGATGGGACTCTTAATTCACCCCTCCACTTT. Its translation: CASSSDGTLNSPLHF.

This clone came up a few times. CDR3 bases: TGCGCCAGCAGTGAGGGACCCCCCAGCTACGAGCAGTACTTC. This encodes CASSEGPPSYEQYF. The V call is TRBV10-1, the J call TRBJ2-7; D gene unclear. V was pared by 2 bases and J by 3 bases, with 11 bases between. CDR3 size: 14 residues. CDR1 is WNHNN and CDR2 is SYGVQD in the germline V gene (reference sequence).

CDR3 sequence reads: CASRYRGTEAFF. The CDR3 DNA is TGTGCCAGCAGGTACAGGGGCACTGAAGCTTTCTTT. The chain employs TRBV6-5 and TRBJ1-1; 7 nucleotides match TRBD1. The CDR3 spans 12 residues. The V and J ends lost 6 bases and 4 bases, in that order; junction bases with no gene match: 2. The germline CDR1 and CDR2 sequences are MNHEY and SVGAGI.

This clone came up once. The chain links TRBV29-1 to TRBJ1-1; 10 bases align to TRBD1. V trimming: 2 bases; J trimming: 0 bases; junction bases outside the gene matches: 15. This CDR3 comprises 19 residues. CDR1 is SQVTM, CDR2 ANQGSEA, per germline. CDR3 sequence (DNA): TGCAGCGTTGAACCTTACAGATCGACAGGGGGCTTGATGAACACTGAAGCTTTCTTT. It encodes CSVEPYRSTGGLMNTEAFF.

V is TRBV5-5 and J is TRBJ2-7; D is unresolved. This CDR3 comprises 14 residues. CDR1 is SGHKS and CDR2 is YYEKEE in the germline V gene (reference sequence). Trimming removed 0 bases at V and 4 bases at J, with 11 bases between. The CDR3 loop is CASSLAPVLYEQYF. The DNA of the CDR3 is TGTGCCAGCAGCTTGGCCCCGGTCCTATACGAGCAGTACTTC. Variable domain in full (rest from reference TRBV5-5 and TRBJ2-7): DAGVTQSPTHLIKTRGQQVTLRCSPISGHKSVSWYQQVLGQGPQFIFQYYEKEERGRGNFPDRFSARQFPNYSSELNVNALLLGDSALYLCASSLAPVLYEQYFGPGTRLTVT.

The chain has TRBV3-1 (or the pseudogene TRBV3-2) and TRBJ1-4, with TRBD1 matching over 7 bases. V shed 3 bases and J 12 bases; nucleotides not matched to a gene: 4. The CDR3 totals 12 residues. Germline V lookup: CDR1 LGHDT, CDR2 YNNKEL (reference sequence). CDR3 coding DNA: TGTGCCAGCAGCCACCAGGGGGGGGAACTGTTTTTT. Its translation: CASSHQGGELFF.

CDR3 protein: CASSIEGAPGEKLFF. The CDR3 nucleotides are TGTGCCAGTAGTATAGAAGGGGCGCCGGGAGAAAAACTGTTTTTT. The rearrangement joins TRBV19 to TRBJ1-4; D possibly corresponds to TRBD1 (5 bases). The length of the CDR3 is 15 residues. The germline V gene encodes CDR1 LNHDA and CDR2 SQIVND (reference sequence). V was cut by 0 bases and J by 8 bases, with 13 bases left in between.

Of note for this clone: One end of the junction is discordant with germline, which a read error may explain. The rearrangement uses TRBV3-1 (or the pseudogene TRBV3-2) and TRBJ1-1, with D tentatively TRBD1 (6 bases). Germline assignment: CDR1 LGHDT and CDR2 YNNKEL (reference sequence). The CDR3 runs 12 residues. CDR3 amino acids: CASSQDPPGTKF. In DNA form, the CDR3 reads TGTGCCAGCAGCCAAGATCCTCCCGGGACAAAGTTT.